This section outlines one TCR beta chain sequence together with its context. Its antigen is not yet known. The record has no base qualities; no much larger clone is one base away. This entry is derived from a study of CD8 T cells in ankylosing spondylitis (dated by TCRdb to 2016 to 2017). About the investigation overall: To find TCR variants linked to disease, the study profiled T cell receptor beta repertoires in ankylosing spondylitis patients and healthy donors. The whole study cohort included over 85 healthy donors and 20 to 30 ankylosing spondylitis patients. Peripheral blood was sampled, and synovial fluid was also collected from ankylosing spondylitis patients. Broad study findings and their caveats: Significant enrichment of the disease-linked clones was reported in matched synovial fluid samples from ankylosing spondylitis patients. Some motif variants had previously been reported in the synovial fluid and blood of reactive arthritis patients, which suggests shared mechanisms of disease initiation. A CD8+ phenotype was shown by the disease-linked clones, which were found at relatively low frequencies in peripheral blood. Blood from ankylosing spondylitis patients appeared to be characterized by a TCR beta motif made up of about 8 highly homologous amino acid variants.

The listed sequencing device is Illumina HiSeq 2500. Quantitative 5'-RACE with molecular barcodes was the method used to prepare the TCR beta libraries. On the study's bioinformatics: A new computational method, built on a probabilistic model of VDJ rearrangement, was used to identify disease-linked TCR variants. In-frame beta chains were kept once TCRdb had trimmed the public reads at Q25 with fastp and called clones with MiXCR. All rows with the same CDR3 protein become a single entry with the most common DNA and genes. The V and J calls and clone size come from TCRdb's table, not from the authors' own analysis. The sample contains over 150,000 distinct CDR3 sequences, around a sixth of them found a single time. The ten largest clones capture approximately 4% of the sample. Sequences SQVTM (CDR1) and ANQGSEA (CDR2) are obtained from the germline V gene. From the cysteine up to the phenylalanine, the CDR3 has a length of 15 residues. Just CDR3 DNA is preserved here, 45 bases in frame from base 1. V gives up 2 bases and J gives up 0 bases, and the segment between their germline ends measures 13 bases.

Input material: blood, either unsorted or a sorted T cell fraction (not recorded which). This TCR came from a male donor under 30 with ankylosing spondylitis or in good health (not recorded which). Donor details come from another sample of the same person, matched by shared clones. The chain uses TRBV29-1 and TRBJ1-1; there is no confident call for the D gene. The CDR3 protein is CSVESGELMNTEAFF. The nucleotides are TGCAGCGTTGAATCTGGGGAACTTATGAACACTGAAGCTTTCTTT. Supplemented by the reference TRBV29-1 and TRBJ1-1 proteins around the CDR3, the complete variable domain is SAVISQKPSRDICQRGTSLTIQCQVDSQVTMMFWYRQQPGQSLTLIATANQGSEATYESGFVIDKFPISRPNLTFSTLTVSNMSPEDSSIYLCSVESGELMNTEAFFGQGTRLTVV.